This T cell receptor (beta chain) was obtained from a study of cytomegalovirus exposure and HLA in healthy donors. Across the study: An analysis done earlier identified 90 million to 120 million unique TCR beta sequences from 150 million to 200 million T cells. Study observations and caveats: An assumption of roughly uniform sequencing depth across donors underlay the presence/absence analyses. Researchers had no immune exposure information except CMV serostatus available.

In the case of this clone: The antigen remains undetermined.

This PCR relied on a set of 60 Vbeta primers and 13 Jbeta primers. Sequenced by immunoSEQ multiplex PCR; TCRdb stores in-frame clones only, minus some. The sample includes 150,000 to 200,000 clones, about 80% seen only once; the top ten take around 3.5%. Per the germline V gene, CDR1 is SGHTA and CDR2 is FQGNSA. The ends were cut back, 2 bases at V and 7 bases at J, with 12 bases in the middle. The CDR3 sequence is 13 residues long. The sequenced sample consisted of PBMCs. This rearrangement joins TRBV7-2 to TRBJ2-7; TRBD2 might be the D (6 bases). The sequence was obtained from a young man in good health and CMV-seropositive. The chain's CDR3 is CASSLTGEAEQYF. CDR3 sequence (DNA): TGTGCCAGCAGCTTAACGGGGGAGGCTGAGCAGTACTTC.